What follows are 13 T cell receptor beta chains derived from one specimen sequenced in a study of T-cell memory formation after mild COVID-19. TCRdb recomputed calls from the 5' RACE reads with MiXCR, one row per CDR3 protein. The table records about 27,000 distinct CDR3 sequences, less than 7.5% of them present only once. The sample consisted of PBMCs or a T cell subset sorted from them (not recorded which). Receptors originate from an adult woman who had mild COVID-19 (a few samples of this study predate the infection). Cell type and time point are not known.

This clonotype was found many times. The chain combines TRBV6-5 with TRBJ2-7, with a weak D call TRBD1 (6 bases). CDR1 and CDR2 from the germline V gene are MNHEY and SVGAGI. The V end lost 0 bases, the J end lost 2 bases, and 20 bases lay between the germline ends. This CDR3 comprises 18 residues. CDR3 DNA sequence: TGTGCCAGCAGTTACTCTAATGGGGCGGACAGTTTCCCCTACGAGCAGTACTTC. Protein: CASSYSNGADSFPYEQYF.

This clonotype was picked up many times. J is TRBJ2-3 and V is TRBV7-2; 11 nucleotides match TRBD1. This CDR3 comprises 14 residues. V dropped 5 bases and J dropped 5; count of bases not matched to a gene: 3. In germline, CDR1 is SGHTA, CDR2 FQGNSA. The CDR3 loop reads CASSPGTGGDTQYF. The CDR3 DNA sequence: TGTGCCAGCAGCCCCGGGACAGGGGGAGATACGCAGTATTTT.

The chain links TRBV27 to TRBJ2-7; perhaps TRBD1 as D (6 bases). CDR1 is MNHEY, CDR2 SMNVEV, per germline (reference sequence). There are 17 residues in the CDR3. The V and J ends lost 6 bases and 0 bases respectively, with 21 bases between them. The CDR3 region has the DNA TGTGCCAGCAGCCTTCCAGGCAGGGGACCTAGCTCCTACGAGCAGTACTTC. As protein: CASSLPGRGPSSYEQYF.

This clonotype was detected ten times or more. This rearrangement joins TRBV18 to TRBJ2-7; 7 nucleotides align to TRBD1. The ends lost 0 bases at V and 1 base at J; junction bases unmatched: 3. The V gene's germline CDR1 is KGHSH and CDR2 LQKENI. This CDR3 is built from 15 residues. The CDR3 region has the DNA TGTGCCAGCTCACCACCGGCAGGGGGATCCTACGAGCAGTACTTC. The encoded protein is CASSPPAGGSYEQYF.

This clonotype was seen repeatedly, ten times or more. The CDR3 loop is CASSQDSSGNTIYF. For the CDR3, the DNA is TGCGCCAGCAGCCAAGACAGTAGTGGAAACACCATATATTTT. The chain couples TRBV4-3 to TRBJ1-3, with D uncertain. The ends were cut back, 0 bases at V and 3 bases at J, with 6 bases in the middle. Germline loops: CDR1 LGHNA, CDR2 YSLEER. This CDR3 comprises 14 residues.

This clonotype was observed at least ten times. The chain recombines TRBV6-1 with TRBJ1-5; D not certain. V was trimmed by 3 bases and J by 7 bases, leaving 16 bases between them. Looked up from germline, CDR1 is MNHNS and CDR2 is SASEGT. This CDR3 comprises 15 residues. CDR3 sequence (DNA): TGTGCCAGCAGTGATGCGACCCACCGGGGACAGCCCCAGCATTTT. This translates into CASSDATHRGQPQHF.

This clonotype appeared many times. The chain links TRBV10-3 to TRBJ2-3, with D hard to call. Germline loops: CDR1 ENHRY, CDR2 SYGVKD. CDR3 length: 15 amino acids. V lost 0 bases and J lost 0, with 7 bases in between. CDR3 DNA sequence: TGTGCCATCAGTGAGTCTAGTACTAGCACAGATACGCAGTATTTT. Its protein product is CAISESSTSTDTQYF.

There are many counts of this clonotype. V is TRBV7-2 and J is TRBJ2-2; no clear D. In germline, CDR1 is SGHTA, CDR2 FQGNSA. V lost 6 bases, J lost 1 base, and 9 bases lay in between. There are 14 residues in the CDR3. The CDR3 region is CASRKTVNTGELFF. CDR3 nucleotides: TGTGCCAGCAGGAAAACAGTGAACACCGGGGAGCTGTTTTTT.

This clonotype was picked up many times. Written as DNA, the CDR3 is TGTGCCATCAGGGGTGACCCGGGACTAGCACGCACCGGGGAGCTGTTTTTT. This translates into CAIRGDPGLARTGELFF. This chain joins TRBV10-3 and TRBJ2-2, with 9 bases fitting TRBD2. CDR1 is ENHRY, CDR2 SYGVKD, per germline. The CDR3 totals 17 residues. The V gene end was trimmed by 6 bases and the J gene end by 4 bases; junction bases not matched to a gene: 12.

As DNA, the CDR3 is TGTGCCAGCAGTGGAACGACTGCTACTGGGGCCAACGTCCTGACTTTC. Its protein product is CASSGTTATGANVLTF. The chain combines TRBV6-4 with TRBJ2-6; D unresolved. The V gene lost 4 bases and the J gene lost 2 bases, with 12 bases spanning the gap. Looked up from germline, CDR1 is MRHNA and CDR2 is SNTAGT. The length of the CDR3 is 16 residues.

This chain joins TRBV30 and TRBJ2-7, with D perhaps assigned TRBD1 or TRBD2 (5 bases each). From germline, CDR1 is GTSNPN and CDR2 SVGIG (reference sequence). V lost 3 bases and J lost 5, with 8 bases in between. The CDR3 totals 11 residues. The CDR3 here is CAWRGVHEQYF. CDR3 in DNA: TGTGCCTGGAGGGGGGTCCACGAGCAGTACTTC.

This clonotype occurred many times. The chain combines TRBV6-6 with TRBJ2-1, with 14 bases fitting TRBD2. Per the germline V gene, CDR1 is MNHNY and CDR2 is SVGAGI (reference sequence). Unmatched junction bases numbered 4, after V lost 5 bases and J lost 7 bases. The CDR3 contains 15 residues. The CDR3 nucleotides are TGTGCCAGCAGTCCAGGGACTAGCGGGGGTAATGAGCAGTTCTTC. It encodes CASSPGTSGGNEQFF.

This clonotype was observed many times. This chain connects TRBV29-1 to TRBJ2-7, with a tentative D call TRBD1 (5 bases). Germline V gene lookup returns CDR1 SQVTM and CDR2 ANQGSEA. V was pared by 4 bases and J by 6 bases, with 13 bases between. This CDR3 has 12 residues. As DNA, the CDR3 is TGCAGCGTTGGACAGTGGATCGGCGAGCAGTACTTC. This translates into CSVGQWIGEQYF.